The rows below give T cell receptor beta chains drawn from one sample of a study of blood T cells in healthy people across ages. TCRdb passed the 5' RACE reads through MiXCR, listing each CDR3 protein once. The sample contains hundreds of thousands of distinct CDR3 sequences, 58% of which appear only once. Input material: blood. The receptors shown here come from a man younger than 45 in good health. CDR3s include the opening cysteine and the closing phenylalanine or tryptophan. D genes are given only for firm matches. Some rows have no size entry. The others give once, few or many, or a class for an expanded clone.

J gene: TRBJ2-3; clone size: few; D gene: .; V gene: TRBV5-1; CDR3 protein: CASSFYEPSTDTQYF; CDR3 DNA: TGCGCCAGCAGCTTCTATGAGCCTTCCACAGATACGCAGTATTTT
J gene: TRBJ2-1; clone size: .; D gene: .; V gene: TRBV9; CDR3 protein: CASSVSVGSYNEQFF; CDR3 DNA: TGTGCCAGCAGCGTCAGCGTTGGATCCTACAATGAGCAGTTCTTC
J gene: TRBJ1-5; clone size: .; D gene: TRBD1; V gene: TRBV11-2; CDR3 protein: CASSAPPHGGQRALHSNPPQHF; CDR3 DNA: TGTGCCAGCAGCGCACCCCCTCATGGGGGACAGAGGGCCCTTCATAGCAATCCGCCCCAGCATTTT
J gene: TRBJ2-1; clone size: .; D gene: TRBD2; V gene: TRBV19; CDR3 protein: CASSILAGNEQFF; CDR3 DNA: TGTGCCAGTAGTATCCTAGCGGGGAATGAGCAGTTCTTC
J gene: TRBJ2-3; clone size: few; D gene: .; V gene: TRBV7-9; CDR3 protein: CASSIPEDFTDTQYF; CDR3 DNA: TGTGCCAGCAGCATCCCCGAGGACTTCACAGATACGCAGTATTTT
J gene: TRBJ2-7; clone size: .; D gene: TRBD1; V gene: TRBV7-6; CDR3 protein: CASSFGQGIGYEQYF; CDR3 DNA: TGTGCCAGCAGCTTCGGACAGGGGATAGGGTACGAGCAGTACTTC
J gene: TRBJ2-1; clone size: .; D gene: .; V gene: TRBV2; CDR3 protein: CALQRASASPYNEQFF; CDR3 DNA: TGTGCCCTCCAGAGGGCCTCAGCGAGTCCCTACAATGAGCAGTTCTTC
J gene: TRBJ2-3; clone size: .; D gene: TRBD2; V gene: TRBV20-1; CDR3 protein: CSARLLAGKADTQYF; CDR3 DNA: TGCAGTGCTAGACTCCTAGCGGGCAAGGCAGATACGCAGTATTTT
J gene: TRBJ2-7; clone size: few; D gene: .; V gene: TRBV7-9; CDR3 protein: CASSPEGTVLSYEQYF; CDR3 DNA: TGTGCCAGCAGCCCCGAAGGGACCGTACTCTCCTACGAGCAGTACTTC
J gene: TRBJ1-2; clone size: few; D gene: TRBD1; V gene: TRBV6-6; CDR3 protein: CASSIPGQGSNYGYTF; CDR3 DNA: TGTGCCAGCAGTATCCCGGGACAGGGTAGTAACTATGGCTACACCTTC